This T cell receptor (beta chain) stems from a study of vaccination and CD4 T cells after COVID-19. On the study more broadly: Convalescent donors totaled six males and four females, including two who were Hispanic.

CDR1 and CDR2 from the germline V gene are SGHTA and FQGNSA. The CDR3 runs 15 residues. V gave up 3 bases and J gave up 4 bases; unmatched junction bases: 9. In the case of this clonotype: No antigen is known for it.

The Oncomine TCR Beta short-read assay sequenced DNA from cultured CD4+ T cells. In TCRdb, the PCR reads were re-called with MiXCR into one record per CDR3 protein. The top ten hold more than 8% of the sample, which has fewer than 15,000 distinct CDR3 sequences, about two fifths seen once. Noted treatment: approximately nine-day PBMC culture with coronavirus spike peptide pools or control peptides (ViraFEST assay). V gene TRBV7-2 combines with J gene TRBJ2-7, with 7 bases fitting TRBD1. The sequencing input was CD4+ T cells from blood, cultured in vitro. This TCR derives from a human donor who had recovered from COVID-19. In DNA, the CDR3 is TGTGCCAGCAGCTTGACCAGGGGGAAGGGGTACGAGCAGTACTTC. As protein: CASSLTRGKGYEQYF.